The 28 T cell receptor beta chains reported below all come from one sample, sequenced in a study of cytomegalovirus exposure and HLA in healthy donors. Repertoires were generated with immunoSEQ multiplex PCR, while TCRdb's copy carries only in-frame clones and drops some. The sample holds a few hundred thousand clones; around 86% are singletons and the top ten take around 0.8%. Source material: PBMCs. All receptors come from a woman between 18 and 29 years old in good health and CMV-seronegative.

This clone was counted a single time. The chain carries TRBV5-1 and TRBJ2-1; 11 bases are a match to TRBD1. V was pared by 4 bases and J by 5 bases, with 2 bases of the junction left unmatched. The CDR3 length is 14 residues. The germline CDR1 and CDR2 sequences are SGHRS and YFSETQ. CDR3 protein: CASSLGQGDNEQFF. CDR3 DNA sequence: TGCGCCAGCAGCCTGGGACAGGGGGACAATGAGCAGTTCTTC.

This clone has more than one count but fewer than ten. This chain uses TRBV7-6 with TRBJ2-1; 10 nucleotides match TRBD1. Germline trimming cut 5 bases from V and 3 bases from J; bases unmatched to any gene: 7. Germline V gene sequence: CDR1 SGHVS, CDR2 FNYEAQ. The CDR3 length is 16 residues. CDR3 sequence (DNA): TGTGCCAGCAGCAGCCGGACAGGGGGAATCTACAATGAGCAGTTCTTC. This translates into CASSSRTGGIYNEQFF.

This rearrangement joins TRBV9 to TRBJ2-7; 8 nucleotides align to TRBD2. After removal of 3 bases from V and 3 bases from J, the junction contained 5 bases not matched to a gene. In germline, CDR1 is SGDLS, CDR2 YYNGEE. The CDR3 is 14 amino acids. The CDR3 DNA follows: TGTGCCAGCAGCGGTAGCGGGACCCTCTACGAGCAGTACTTC. Protein: CASSGSGTLYEQYF.

The DNA for the CDR3 is TGTGCCAGCCAAATACAGAACTATGGCTACACCTTC. It codes for CASQIQNYGYTF. The rearrangement links TRBV6-1 to TRBJ1-2; D uncertain. Germline V gives CDR1 MNHNS, CDR2 SASEGT. The V end was cut by 8 bases, the J end by 2 bases, with 9 bases between. CDR3 size: 12 residues.

This clone was recorded once. The chain joins TRBV5-1 to TRBJ2-5; D possibly corresponds to TRBD1 (5 bases). There are 13 residues in the CDR3. Germline CDR1 and CDR2: SGHRS and YFSETQ. Trimming removed 2 bases from V and 5 bases from J, with 10 bases in between. CDR3 region: CASSFTPGETQYF. The CDR3, as DNA: TGCGCCAGCAGCTTTACGCCAGGGGAGACCCAGTACTTC.

Regarding this clone: Germline is not matched at one junction end, which may reflect a read error. The CDR3 DNA sequence: TGTGCTAGCAGCTTAGGTCAGGGGGCCCACGAGCAGTACTTC. This sequence encodes CASSLGQGAHEQYF. The chain links TRBV7-7 to TRBJ2-7; 8 nucleotides agree with TRBD1. This CDR3 has 14 amino acids. Germline CDR1 reads SSHAT; CDR2 reads FNYEAQ (reference sequence).

V and J are TRBV25-1 and TRBJ1-2; D is perhaps TRBD1 (5 bases). Trimming removed 1 base at V and 4 bases at J, with 16 bases between. The CDR3 consists of 16 residues. Germline loops: CDR1 MGHDK, CDR2 SYGVNS. The CDR3 bases are TGTGCCAGCAGTGAATCCCTATGGAGGGGCCGCTATGGCTACACCTTC. Amino acid sequence: CASSESLWRGRYGYTF.

V and J are TRBV5-1 and TRBJ2-3; D not resolved. V was shortened by 3 bases and J by 2 bases, with 10 bases between the two germline ends. This CDR3 spans 14 amino acids. Germline V gives CDR1 SGHRS, CDR2 YFSETQ. The CDR3 sequence: CASSSGRNTDTQYF. CDR3 bases: TGCGCCAGCAGCTCAGGCAGAAACACAGATACGCAGTATTTT.

The chain uses TRBV5-6 and TRBJ2-3; D gene unclear. This CDR3 is 13 amino acids long. Deletions cut 2 bases from V and 0 bases from J, with 4 bases between. Germline V CDR1 and CDR2: SGHDT, YYEEEE. CDR3 in amino acids: CASSFPSTDTQYF. CDR3 in DNA: TGTGCCAGCAGCTTTCCTAGCACAGATACGCAGTATTTT.

The chain couples TRBV27 to TRBJ2-1, with 15 bases aligning to TRBD2. The length of the CDR3 is 17 residues. The V and J ends lost 1 base and 6 bases, in that order; junction bases with no gene match: 4. CDR1 MNHEY and CDR2 SMNVEV come from the germline V gene (reference sequence). DNA for the CDR3: TGTGCCAGCAGTTTATACCAGGGACTAGCGGGAGGCAATGAGCAGTTCTTC. It yields the protein CASSLYQGLAGGNEQFF.

The rearrangement uses TRBV7-2 and TRBJ2-7, with 8 nucleotides matching TRBD2. The CDR3 extends over 17 amino acids. Trimming at V came to 2 bases and at J to 6 bases, leaving 15 bases not matched to a gene. The germline CDR1 and CDR2 sequences are SGHTA and FQGNSA. CDR3 in amino acids: CASSLSAGGLTLGEQYF. CDR3 nucleotide sequence: TGTGCCAGCAGCTTATCGGCGGGAGGCCTTACCTTGGGCGAGCAGTACTTC.

The chain is built from TRBV7-2 and TRBJ2-1, with a tentative D call TRBD2 (5 bases). CDR1 is SGHTA, CDR2 FQGNSA, per germline. CDR3 length equals 12 residues. Trimming left V 5 bases short and J 9 bases short, with 11 bases between. CDR3 coding DNA: TGTGCCAGCAGCCCTCCGGGATTTGAGCAGTTCTTC. Encoded protein: CASSPPGFEQFF.

The J gene is TRBJ1-3, the V gene TRBV5-4, with no clear D. Germline V lookup: CDR1 SGHNT, CDR2 YYREEE (reference sequence). The CDR3 covers 15 residues. V lost 2 bases and J lost 0, with 9 bases in between. CDR3 DNA sequence: TGTGCCAGCAGCTTTGGGAGGAACTCTGGAAACACCATATATTTT. It specifies CASSFGRNSGNTIYF. Filled out from reference TRBV5-4 and TRBJ1-3, the complete variable domain reads ETGVTQSPTHLIKTRGQQVTLRCSSQSGHNTVSWYQQALGQGPQFIFQYYREEENGRGNFPPRFSGLQFPNYSSELNVNALELDDSALYLCASSFGRNSGNTIYFGEGSWLTVV.

V usage is TRBV5-6 and J usage is TRBJ1-3; D may be TRBD1 (6 bases). V lost 1 base and J 0 bases, leaving 14 bases between the germline ends. The CDR3 is 17 residues long. Germline lookup yields CDR1 SGHDT and CDR2 YYEEEE. The CDR3 spells CASSLYGQSNSGNTIYF. The CDR3 nucleotides read TGTGCCAGCAGCTTGTATGGACAGTCAAACTCTGGAAACACCATATATTTT.

Concerning this clone: Relative to the germline gene, one junction end is altered; a read error may explain this. CDR3 sequence (DNA): TGTGCCAGCATGGGGGAGCGGGAGGTCCTTTTT. It yields the protein CASMGEREVLF. The chain carries TRBV6-5 and TRBJ2-3; 9 nucleotides match TRBD2. The CDR3 length is 11 residues. The V gene's germline CDR1 is MNHEY and CDR2 SVGAGI.

The chain has TRBV25-1 and TRBJ2-2, with D hard to call. Between the trimmed V and J ends, which lost 4 bases and 0 bases, there was a span of 6 bases. The CDR3 totals 14 residues. The germline gives CDR1 MGHDK, CDR2 SYGVNS. The CDR3 loop reads CASSGLANTGELFF. DNA of the CDR3: TGTGCCAGCAGTGGTCTAGCGAACACCGGGGAGCTGTTTTTT.

This chain joins TRBV2 and TRBJ2-2; the match to TRBD1 covers 8 bases. CDR1 is SNHLY, CDR2 FYNNEI, per germline. V was pared by 8 bases and J by 3 bases, with 5 bases of the junction left unmatched. The CDR3 runs to 14 residues. CDR3 residues: CASGQGADTGELFF. The CDR3 DNA reads TGTGCCAGCGGACAGGGCGCGGACACCGGGGAGCTGTTTTTT. The variable domain in full, with the rest retrieved from reference TRBV2 and TRBJ2-2, is EPEVTQTPSHQVTQMGQEVILRCVPISNHLYFYWYRQILGQKVEFLVSFYNNEISEKSEIFDDQFSVERPDGSNFTLKIRSTKLEDSAMYFCASGQGADTGELFFGEGSRLTVL.

The chain carries TRBV5-1 and TRBJ2-7; 7 nucleotides line up with TRBD1. This CDR3 contains 16 residues. Germline values: CDR1 SGHRS, CDR2 YFSETQ. V dropped 0 bases and J dropped 0; count of bases not matched to a gene: 6. The CDR3 reads CASSLGGTVASYEQYF. The CDR3 region has the DNA TGCGCCAGCAGCTTGGGAGGGACAGTCGCCTCCTACGAGCAGTACTTC. Complete variable domain (other parts from reference TRBV5-1 and TRBJ2-7): KAGVTQTPRYLIKTRGQQVTLSCSPISGHRSVSWYQQTPGQGLQFLFEYFSETQRNKGNFPGRFSGRQFSNSRSEMNVSTLELGDSALYLCASSLGGTVASYEQYFGPGTRLTVT.

The chain carries TRBV18 and TRBJ2-7; 14 positions match TRBD2. In germline, CDR1 is KGHSH, CDR2 LQKENI. Unmatched junction bases numbered 5, after V lost 4 bases and J lost 3 bases. The CDR3 has 16 amino acids. CDR3 protein: CASSQGGLAGVYEQYF. CDR3 coding DNA: TGTGCCAGCTCACAGGGGGGACTAGCGGGAGTCTACGAGCAGTACTTC. Supplemented by reference TRBV18 and TRBJ2-7, the full variable domain reads NAGVMQNPRHLVRRRGQEARLRCSPMKGHSHVYWYRQLPEEGLKFMVYLQKENIIDESGMPKERFSAEFPKEGPSILRIQQVVRGDSAAYFCASSQGGLAGVYEQYFGPGTRLTVT.

This clone occurred once. The genes are TRBV7-6 and TRBJ2-3, with D possibly being TRBD2 (6 bases). The V end was cut by 8 bases, the J end by 5 bases, with 14 bases between. Germline V gives CDR1 SGHVS, CDR2 FNYEAQ. This CDR3 has 13 amino acids. The CDR3 DNA reads TGTGCCAGCGGGGGAGGATTAATAGATACGCAGTATTTT. Translated: CASGGGLIDTQYF.

The J gene is TRBJ2-3, the V gene TRBV7-6, with a weak D call TRBD2 (7 bases). Trimming stripped 5 bases from V and 6 bases from J, with 21 bases between. The CDR3 spans 16 residues. CDR1 SGHVS and CDR2 FNYEAQ come from the germline V gene. CDR3 protein: CASSPAGGRGGDTQYF. CDR3 sequence (DNA): TGTGCCAGCAGCCCCGCCGGGGGGCGGGGTGGGGATACGCAGTATTTT.

The rearrangement joins TRBV4-2 to TRBJ2-7; no clear D gene. This CDR3 spans 13 amino acids. The germline gives CDR1 LGHNA, CDR2 YNFKEQ. V gave up 4 bases and J gave up 4 bases, with 11 bases separating them. The CDR3, as DNA: TGTGCCAGCAGCCTAGAGGCACCTTACGAGCAGTACTTC. Residues: CASSLEAPYEQYF.

The chain recombines TRBV13 with TRBJ1-3; TRBD1 matches 7 bases. With V trimmed by 1 base and J by 4 bases, 4 bases remained unmatched. The CDR3 contains 15 residues. Per germline, CDR1 PRHDT and CDR2 FYEKMQ (reference sequence). The CDR3 loop reads CASSLAGGTGNTIYF. In nucleotides, the CDR3 is TGTGCCAGCAGCTTAGCAGGGGGGACGGGAAACACCATATATTTT.

The V gene is TRBV28, the J gene TRBJ2-7; the match to TRBD2 covers 8 bases. Germline CDR1 MDHEN, CDR2 SYDVKM. Trimming at V came to 7 bases and at J to 5 bases, leaving 13 bases not matched to a gene. The CDR3 is made up of 15 amino acids. The DNA of the CDR3 is TGTGCCAGCACCCCTGGCGGGAGGTTAGAAGACGAGCAGTACTTC. Encoded protein: CASTPGGRLEDEQYF.

The chain is built from TRBV5-6 and TRBJ2-7; D is perhaps TRBD2 (6 bases). The CDR3 totals 15 residues. Germline loops: CDR1 SGHDT, CDR2 YYEEEE. Deletions cut 0 bases from V and 4 bases from J, with 14 bases between. CDR3 coding DNA: TGTGCCAGCAGCTTGGGCGAGCGGGTTAGGTACGAGCAGTACTTC. This sequence encodes CASSLGERVRYEQYF. The whole variable domain, filled in from reference TRBV5-6 and TRBJ2-7, reads DAGVTQSPTHLIKTRGQQVTLRCSPKSGHDTVSWYQQALGQGPQFIFQYYEEEERQRGNFPDRFSGHQFPNYSSELNVNALLLGDSALYLCASSLGERVRYEQYFGPGTRLTVT.

This clone was recorded once. Just one base apart from a much larger clone, this may be a read error. This chain links TRBV7-9 with TRBJ2-7, with TRBD1 matching 7 bases. V lost 7 bases and J lost 3; bases outside the gene matches: 3. Germline-derived CDR1 and CDR2 are SEHNR and FQNEAQ (reference sequence). CDR3 length: 12 amino acids. In DNA, the CDR3 is TGTGCCAGCAACCGGGACAGCTACGAGCAGTACTTC. It specifies CASNRDSYEQYF.

V is TRBV7-9 and J is TRBJ2-1; 7 bases agree with TRBD2. J lost 4 bases, V lost 8 bases, and 11 bases had no gene match. CDR1 and CDR2 from the germline V gene are SEHNR and FQNEAQ (reference sequence). The CDR3 is 15 amino acids. In DNA, the CDR3 is TGTGCCAGCGCTACGGGAGGCAGAGCTTACAATGAGCAGTTCTTC. This translates into CASATGGRAYNEQFF.

The chain couples TRBV27 to TRBJ1-1, with unresolved D. This CDR3 region has 14 residues. Germline CDR1 and CDR2: MNHEY and SMNVEV (reference sequence). V was clipped by 4 bases and J by 2 bases, with 11 bases between them. For the CDR3, the DNA is TGTGCCAGCAGTTCCCCCCCGAGAAACACTGAAGCTTTCTTT. Translation gives CASSSPPRNTEAFF.